The 15 T cell receptor beta chains in this list originate from one sample, sequenced in a study of response to subunit inactivated influenza vaccine. Using its own MiXCR run on the RT-PCR reads, TCRdb lists one record per CDR3 protein. The sample has a few hundred thousand distinct CDR3 sequences; around 15% are singletons. This material consisted of PBMCs from blood, taken 11 to 12 days after vaccination. These receptors came from a man between 45 and 60 years old who received an inactivated influenza vaccine.

The chain recombines TRBV6-2 or TRBV6-3 with TRBJ2-1; D tentatively reads TRBD1 or TRBD2 (5 bases each). V was cut by 0 bases and J by 0 bases, with 12 bases left in between. The germline V gene has CDR1 MNHEY and CDR2 SVGEGT. CDR3 length: 17 amino acids. CDR3 DNA sequence: TGTGCCAGCAGTTACTCCGAGGGGTACGGCTCCTACAATGAGCAGTTCTTC. This gives the protein CASSYSEGYGSYNEQFF.

In this sample, this clonotype turned up a few times. The chain uses TRBV7-9 and TRBJ1-3; D perhaps matches TRBD1 (6 bases). CDR1 and CDR2 (germline): SEHNR, FQNEAQ (reference sequence). The CDR3 has 15 residues. V shed 4 bases and J shed 0 bases, with 10 bases lying between them. This CDR3 is CASSSPDSSGNTIYF. In nucleotides, the CDR3 is TGTGCCAGCAGCTCACCGGACAGCTCTGGAAACACCATATATTTT.

This clonotype has a handful of counts. This chain uses TRBV12-3 or TRBV12-4 with TRBJ2-7; 7 bases line up with TRBD1. This CDR3 contains 14 residues. After removal of 4 bases from V and 8 bases from J, the junction contained 11 bases not matched to a gene. The CDR3 region has the DNA TGTGCCAGCAGTTCGCCGACAGGGAATGTAAAGCAGTACTTC. Protein: CASSSPTGNVKQYF.

This clonotype was seen at least ten times. The J gene is TRBJ1-1, the V gene TRBV6-2 or TRBV6-3; 9 bases fit TRBD1. The V segment lost 2 bases and the J segment 1 base; nucleotides outside the gene matches: 11. The germline V gene encodes CDR1 MNHEY and CDR2 SVGEGT. This CDR3 comprises 18 residues. The CDR3 sequence: CASSYVSTGTGPNTEAFF. CDR3 in DNA: TGTGCCAGCAGTTACGTGAGCACCGGGACAGGGCCGAACACTGAAGCTTTCTTT.

J is TRBJ2-5 and V is TRBV7-2; 8 bases agree with TRBD1. J was trimmed by 1 base and V by 1 base; bases with no gene match: 2. Germline CDR1 SGHTA, CDR2 FQGNSA. The CDR3 runs 15 residues. CDR3 DNA sequence: TGTGCCAGCAGCTTAGGTGGGACAGGCCAAGAGACCCAGTACTTC. Protein product: CASSLGGTGQETQYF.

The chain uses TRBV6-2 or TRBV6-3 and TRBJ2-5; no definite D call. CDR1 is MNHEY, CDR2 SVGEGT, per germline. The CDR3 is 13 residues long. Trimming removed 4 bases from V and 1 base from J, with 7 bases in between. The chain's CDR3 is CASSSRPQETQYF. The CDR3 bases are TGTGCCAGCAGTTCTCGTCCCCAAGAGACCCAGTACTTC.

This clonotype occurred a few times. V is TRBV10-3 and J is TRBJ2-2, with a weak D call TRBD2 (5 bases). The CDR3 runs 13 residues. CDR1 and CDR2 (germline): ENHRY, SYGVKD. Trimming removed 7 bases from V and 5 bases from J, with 11 bases in between. The CDR3 coding sequence is TGTGCCATCACCCCTACTAGTACCGGGGAGCTGTTTTTT. It specifies CAITPTSTGELFF.

In its sample, this clonotype was seen a few times. This chain links TRBV20-1 with TRBJ2-3; 10 bases agree with TRBD2. CDR1 and CDR2 from the germline V gene are DFQATT and SNEGSKA (reference sequence). V shed 6 bases and J 0 bases; nucleotides not matched to a gene: 3. There are 14 residues in the CDR3. The CDR3 nucleotides read TGCAGTGCCGGGACTAGCGAGAGCACAGATACGCAGTATTTT. Translation gives CSAGTSESTDTQYF.

This chain uses TRBV15 with TRBJ1-1; D might be TRBD1 (6 bases). Trimming removed 0 bases from V and 0 bases from J, with 17 bases in between. The germline V gene encodes CDR1 LNHNV and CDR2 YYDKDF (reference sequence). The CDR3 contains 18 residues. The CDR3 loop is CATSRDGALTGLNTEAFF. CDR3 coding DNA: TGTGCCACCAGCAGAGATGGGGCCCTGACAGGACTGAACACTGAAGCTTTCTTT.

This clonotype was counted a few times. This chain connects TRBV6-2 or TRBV6-3 to TRBJ2-5, with TRBD1 identical over 8 bases. V was clipped by 6 bases and J by 3 bases; unmatched bases: 24. The CDR3 contains 20 residues. The germline V gene encodes CDR1 MNHEY and CDR2 SVGEGT. The CDR3 sequence is CASSKDAPRTWTGWEETQYF. The CDR3, as DNA: TGTGCCAGCAGCAAAGATGCCCCCCGAACTTGGACAGGGTGGGAAGAGACCCAGTACTTC.

The V gene is TRBV7-9, the J gene TRBJ2-1; 11 bases are a match to TRBD2. V was pared by 4 bases and J by 4 bases, with 6 bases of the junction left unmatched. This CDR3 is built from 16 residues. CDR1 and CDR2 from the germline V gene are SEHNR and FQNEAQ (reference sequence). The CDR3 DNA sequence: TGTGCCAGCAGCTCGTCTAGCGGGAGGAGTTACAATGAGCAGTTCTTC. It encodes CASSSSSGRSYNEQFF.

This chain uses TRBV6-1 with TRBJ1-4; D may be TRBD1 (5 bases). The germline V gene encodes CDR1 MNHNS and CDR2 SASEGT. Trimming took 11 bases from V and 4 from J, leaving 20 bases between them. CDR3 length equals 15 residues. CDR3 region: CASWGGVFSNEKLFF. CDR3 coding DNA: TGTGCCTCCTGGGGGGGAGTTTTCAGTAATGAAAAACTGTTTTTT.

The chain recombines TRBV6-1 with TRBJ2-5; D is possibly TRBD1 (6 bases). The CDR3 has 16 amino acids. The V gene lost 6 bases and the J gene lost 4 bases, with 21 bases spanning the gap. Looked up from germline, CDR1 is MNHNS and CDR2 is SASEGT. The CDR3 bases are TGTGCCAGCAGCGAATTACAACAGGGTACCGGAGAGACCCAGTACTTC. It is translated as CASSELQQGTGETQYF.

This clonotype was recorded many times. The DNA for the CDR3 is TGTGCCAGCAGTTTATTGGGGACACGGTCCTACAATGAGCAGTTCTTC. This encodes CASSLLGTRSYNEQFF. This rearrangement joins TRBV12-3 or TRBV12-4 to TRBJ2-1; tentatively, D is TRBD1 (6 bases). The CDR3 is 16 residues long. Trimming removed 2 bases from V and 1 base from J, with 12 bases in between.

There are a few counts of this clonotype. The V call is TRBV20-1, the J call TRBJ2-3; TRBD1 might be the D (6 bases). Germline V gives CDR1 DFQATT, CDR2 SNEGSKA (reference sequence). V was shortened by 4 bases and J by 7 bases, with 12 bases between the two germline ends. This CDR3 has 12 residues. The DNA of the CDR3 is TGCAGTGCTACTCCAGGGGCATATACGCAGTATTTT. Translated: CSATPGAYTQYF.